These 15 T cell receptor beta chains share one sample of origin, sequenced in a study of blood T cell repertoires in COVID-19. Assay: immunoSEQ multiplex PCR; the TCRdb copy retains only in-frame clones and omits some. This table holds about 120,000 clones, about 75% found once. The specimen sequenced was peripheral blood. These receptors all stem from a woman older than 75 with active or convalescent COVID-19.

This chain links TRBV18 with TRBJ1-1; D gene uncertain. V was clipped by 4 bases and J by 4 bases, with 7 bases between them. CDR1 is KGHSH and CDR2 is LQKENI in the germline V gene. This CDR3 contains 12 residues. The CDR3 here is CASSQGGTEAFF. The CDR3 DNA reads TGTGCCAGCTCACAGGGAGGCACTGAAGCTTTCTTT.

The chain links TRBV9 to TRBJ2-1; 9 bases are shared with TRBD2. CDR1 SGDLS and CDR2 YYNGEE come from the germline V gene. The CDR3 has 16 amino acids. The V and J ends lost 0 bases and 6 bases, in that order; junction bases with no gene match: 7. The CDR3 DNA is TGTGCCAGCAGCGTAGAGGGAGTAGCGGGAGTCAATGAGCAGTTCTTC. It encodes CASSVEGVAGVNEQFF.

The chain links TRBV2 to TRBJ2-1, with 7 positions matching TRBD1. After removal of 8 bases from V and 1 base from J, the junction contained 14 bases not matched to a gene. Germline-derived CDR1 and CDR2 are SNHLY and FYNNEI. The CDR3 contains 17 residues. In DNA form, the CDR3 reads TGTGCCAGCGGGGTCAGGGGGTCTTATCGGTCCTACAATGAGCAGTTCTTC. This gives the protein CASGVRGSYRSYNEQFF.

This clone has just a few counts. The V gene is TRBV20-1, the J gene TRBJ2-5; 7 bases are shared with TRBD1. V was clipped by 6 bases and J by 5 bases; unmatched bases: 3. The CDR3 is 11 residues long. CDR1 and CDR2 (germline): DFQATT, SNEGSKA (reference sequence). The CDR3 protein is CSAGTAETQYF. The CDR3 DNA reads TGCAGTGCCGGGACAGCTGAGACCCAGTACTTC.

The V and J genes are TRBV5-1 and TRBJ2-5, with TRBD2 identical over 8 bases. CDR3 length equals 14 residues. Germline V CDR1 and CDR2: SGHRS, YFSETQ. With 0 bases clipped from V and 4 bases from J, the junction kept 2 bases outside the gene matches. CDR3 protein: CASSLVGRVETQYF. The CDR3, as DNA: TGCGCCAGCAGCTTGGTCGGGAGGGTAGAGACCCAGTACTTC.

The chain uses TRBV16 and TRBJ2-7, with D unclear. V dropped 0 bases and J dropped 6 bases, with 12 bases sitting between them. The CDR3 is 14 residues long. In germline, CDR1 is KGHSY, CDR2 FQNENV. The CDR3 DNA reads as TGTGCCAGCAGCCAATCCACAGTGCAGGTCGAGCAGTACTTC. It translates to CASSQSTVQVEQYF.

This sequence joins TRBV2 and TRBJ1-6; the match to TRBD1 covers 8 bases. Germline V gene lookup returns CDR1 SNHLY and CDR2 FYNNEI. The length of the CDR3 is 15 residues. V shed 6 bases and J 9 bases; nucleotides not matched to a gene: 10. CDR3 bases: TGTGCCAGCAGCCCTCAGGGGGCGAGGACTTCACCCCTCCACTTT. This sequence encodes CASSPQGARTSPLHF.

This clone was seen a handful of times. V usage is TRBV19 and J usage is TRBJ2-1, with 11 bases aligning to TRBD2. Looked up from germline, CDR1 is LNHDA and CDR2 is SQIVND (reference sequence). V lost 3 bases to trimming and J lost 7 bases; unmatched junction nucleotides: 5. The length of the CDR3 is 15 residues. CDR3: CASSISGRAANEQFF. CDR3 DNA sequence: TGTGCCAGTAGTATTAGCGGGAGGGCCGCAAATGAGCAGTTCTTC.

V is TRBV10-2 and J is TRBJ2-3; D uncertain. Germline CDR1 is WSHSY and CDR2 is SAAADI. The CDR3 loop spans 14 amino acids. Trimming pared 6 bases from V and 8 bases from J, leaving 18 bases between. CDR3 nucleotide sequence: TGCGCCAGCAGCCCCATATCCCGCGGAGCTACGCAGTATTTT. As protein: CASSPISRGATQYF.

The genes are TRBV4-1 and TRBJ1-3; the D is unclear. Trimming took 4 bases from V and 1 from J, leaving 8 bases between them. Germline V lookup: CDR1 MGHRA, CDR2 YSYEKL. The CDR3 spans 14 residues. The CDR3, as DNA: TGCGCCAGCAGCCGTTCTCTTTCTGGAAACACCATATATTTT. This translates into CASSRSLSGNTIYF.

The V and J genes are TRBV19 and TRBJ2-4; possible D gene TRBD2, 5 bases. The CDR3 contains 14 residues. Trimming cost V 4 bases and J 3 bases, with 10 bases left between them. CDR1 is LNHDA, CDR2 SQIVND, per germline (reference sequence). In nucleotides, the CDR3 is TGTGCCAGTAGTAACCCCGGGATCAAAAACATTCAGTACTTC. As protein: CASSNPGIKNIQYF.

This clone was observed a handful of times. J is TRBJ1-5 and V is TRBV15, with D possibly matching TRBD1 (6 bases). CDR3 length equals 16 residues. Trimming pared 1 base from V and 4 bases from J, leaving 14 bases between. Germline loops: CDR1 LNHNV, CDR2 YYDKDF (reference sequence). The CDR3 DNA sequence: TGTGCCACCAGCAGAGTATTCGGACAGTTAAATCAGCCCCAGCATTTT. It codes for CATSRVFGQLNQPQHF.

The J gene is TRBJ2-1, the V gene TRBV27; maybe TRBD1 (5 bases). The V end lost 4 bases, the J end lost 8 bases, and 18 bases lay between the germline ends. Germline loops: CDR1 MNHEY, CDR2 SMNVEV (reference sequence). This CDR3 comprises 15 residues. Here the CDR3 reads CASSSRALGLDEQFF. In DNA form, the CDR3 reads TGTGCCAGCAGTTCCAGGGCCCTGGGTCTGGATGAGCAGTTCTTC.

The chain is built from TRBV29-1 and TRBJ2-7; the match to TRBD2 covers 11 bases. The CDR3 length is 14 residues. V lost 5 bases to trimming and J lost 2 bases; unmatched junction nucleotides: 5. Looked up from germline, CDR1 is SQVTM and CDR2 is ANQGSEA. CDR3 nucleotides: TGCAGCGTTACACCGGGACTAGCGGCCTACGAGCAGTACTTC. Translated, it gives CSVTPGLAAYEQYF.

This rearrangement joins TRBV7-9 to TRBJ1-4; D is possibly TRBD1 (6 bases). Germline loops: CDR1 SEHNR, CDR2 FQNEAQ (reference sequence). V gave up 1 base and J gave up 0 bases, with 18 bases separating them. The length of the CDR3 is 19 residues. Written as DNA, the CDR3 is TGTGCCAGCAGCTTAGATGGGAGGGGGAGCTTCACAACTAATGAAAAACTGTTTTTT. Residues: CASSLDGRGSFTTNEKLFF.